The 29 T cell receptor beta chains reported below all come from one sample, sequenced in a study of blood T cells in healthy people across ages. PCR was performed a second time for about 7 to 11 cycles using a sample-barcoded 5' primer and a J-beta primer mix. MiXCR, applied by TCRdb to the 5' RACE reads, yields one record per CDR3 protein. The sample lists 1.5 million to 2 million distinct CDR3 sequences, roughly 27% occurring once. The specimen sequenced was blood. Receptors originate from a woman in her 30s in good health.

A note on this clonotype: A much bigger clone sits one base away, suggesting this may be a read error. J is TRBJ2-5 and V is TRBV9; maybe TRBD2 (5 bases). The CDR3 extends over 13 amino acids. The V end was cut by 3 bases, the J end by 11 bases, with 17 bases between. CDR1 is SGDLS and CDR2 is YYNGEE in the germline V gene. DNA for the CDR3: TGTGCCAGCAGCGCCTCACTAGTTTCGGAGCAGTACTTC. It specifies CASSASLVSEQYF. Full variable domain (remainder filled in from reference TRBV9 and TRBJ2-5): DSGVTQTPKHLITATGQRVTLRCSPRSGDLSVYWYQQSLDQGLQFLIQYYNGEERAKGNILERFSAQQFPDLHSELNLSSLELGDSALYFCASSASLVSEQYFGPGTRLLVL.

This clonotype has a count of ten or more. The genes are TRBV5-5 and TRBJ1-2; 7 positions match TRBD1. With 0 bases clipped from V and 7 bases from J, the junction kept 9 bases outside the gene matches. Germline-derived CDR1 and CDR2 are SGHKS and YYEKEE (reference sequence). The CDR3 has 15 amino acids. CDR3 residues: CASSLVVSGGVGYTF. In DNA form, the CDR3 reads TGTGCCAGCAGCTTGGTGGTATCAGGGGGTGTTGGCTACACCTTC.

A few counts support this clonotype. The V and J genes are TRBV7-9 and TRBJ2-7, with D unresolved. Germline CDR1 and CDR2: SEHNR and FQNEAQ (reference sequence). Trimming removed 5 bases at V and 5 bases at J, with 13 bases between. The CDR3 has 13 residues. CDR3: CASSLPDRNEQYF. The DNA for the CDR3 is TGTGCCAGCAGCCTACCTGATCGAAACGAGCAGTACTTC.

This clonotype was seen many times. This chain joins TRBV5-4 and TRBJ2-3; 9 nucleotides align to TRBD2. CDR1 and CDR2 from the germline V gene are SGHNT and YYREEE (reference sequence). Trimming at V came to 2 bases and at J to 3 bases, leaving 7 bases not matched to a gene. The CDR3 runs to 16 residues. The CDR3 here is CASSLFLAGQTDTQYF. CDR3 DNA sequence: TGTGCCAGCAGCTTATTCCTAGCGGGGCAGACAGATACGCAGTATTTT.

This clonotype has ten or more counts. The CDR3 region is CASSPGTGSTEAFF. For the CDR3, the DNA is TGTGCCAGCAGCCCGGGGACCGGGAGCACTGAAGCTTTCTTT. The chain recombines TRBV9 with TRBJ1-1, with D possibly being TRBD1 (5 bases). The CDR3 totals 14 residues. CDR1 SGDLS and CDR2 YYNGEE come from the germline V gene. With 4 bases removed from V and 4 bases from J, the gap between germline ends came to 14 bases.

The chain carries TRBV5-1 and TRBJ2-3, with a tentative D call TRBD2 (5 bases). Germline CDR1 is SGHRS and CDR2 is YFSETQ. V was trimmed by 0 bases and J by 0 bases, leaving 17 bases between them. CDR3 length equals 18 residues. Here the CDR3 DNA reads TGCGCCAGCAGCTTGGGTCTCGGACTCGTTTCTAGCACAGATACGCAGTATTTT. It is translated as CASSLGLGLVSSTDTQYF.

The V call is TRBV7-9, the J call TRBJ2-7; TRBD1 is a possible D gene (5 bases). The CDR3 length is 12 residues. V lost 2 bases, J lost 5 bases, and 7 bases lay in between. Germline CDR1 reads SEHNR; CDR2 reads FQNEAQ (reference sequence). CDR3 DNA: TGTGCCAGCAGCTTATTCAGGGACGAGCAGTACTTC. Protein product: CASSLFRDEQYF.

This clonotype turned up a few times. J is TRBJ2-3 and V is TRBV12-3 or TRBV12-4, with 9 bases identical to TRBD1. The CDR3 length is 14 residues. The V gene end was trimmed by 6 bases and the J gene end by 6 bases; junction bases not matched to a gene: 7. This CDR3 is CASSPGTGQDTQYF. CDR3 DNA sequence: TGTGCCAGCAGCCCCGGGACAGGGCAGGATACGCAGTATTTT.

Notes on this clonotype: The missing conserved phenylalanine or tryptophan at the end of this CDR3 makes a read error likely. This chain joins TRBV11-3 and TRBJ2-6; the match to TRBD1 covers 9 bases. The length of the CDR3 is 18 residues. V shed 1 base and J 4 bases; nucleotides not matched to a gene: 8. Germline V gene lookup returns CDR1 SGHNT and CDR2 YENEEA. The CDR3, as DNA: TGTGCCAGCAGCTTAGGGCCGGGACAGGGAAGCGGGGCCAACGTCCTGACTTGC. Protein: CASSLGPGQGSGANVLTC.

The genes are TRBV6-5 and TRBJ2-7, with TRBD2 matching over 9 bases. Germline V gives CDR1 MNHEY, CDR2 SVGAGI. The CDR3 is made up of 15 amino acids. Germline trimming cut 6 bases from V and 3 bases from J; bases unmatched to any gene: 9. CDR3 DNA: TGTGCCAGCAGGGATAGCGGGGGCCAAGGCTACGAGCAGTACTTC. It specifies CASRDSGGQGYEQYF.

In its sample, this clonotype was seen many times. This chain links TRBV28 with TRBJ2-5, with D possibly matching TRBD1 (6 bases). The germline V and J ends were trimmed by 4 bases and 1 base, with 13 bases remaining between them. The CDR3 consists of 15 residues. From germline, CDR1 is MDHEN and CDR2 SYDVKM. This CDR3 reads CASSSAGTFQETQYF. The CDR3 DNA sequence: TGTGCCAGCAGTTCCGCCGGGACATTCCAAGAGACCCAGTACTTC.

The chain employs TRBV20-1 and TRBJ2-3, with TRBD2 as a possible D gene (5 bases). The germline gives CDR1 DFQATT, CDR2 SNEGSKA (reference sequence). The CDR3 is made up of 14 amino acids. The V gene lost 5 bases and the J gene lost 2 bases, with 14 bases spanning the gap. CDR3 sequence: CSAEGVLDTDTQYF. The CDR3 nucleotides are TGCAGTGCTGAGGGAGTACTAGACACAGATACGCAGTATTTT.

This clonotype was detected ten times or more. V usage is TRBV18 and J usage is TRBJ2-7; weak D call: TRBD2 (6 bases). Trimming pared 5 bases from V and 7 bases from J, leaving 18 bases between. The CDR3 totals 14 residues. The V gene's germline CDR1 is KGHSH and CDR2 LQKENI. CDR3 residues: CASSTGTGEGEQYF. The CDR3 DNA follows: TGTGCCAGCTCAACCGGGACTGGGGAAGGAGAGCAGTACTTC.

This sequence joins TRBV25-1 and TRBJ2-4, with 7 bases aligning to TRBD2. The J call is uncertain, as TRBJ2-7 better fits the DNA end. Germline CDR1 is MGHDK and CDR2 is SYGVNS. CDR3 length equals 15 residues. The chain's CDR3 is CASSEDGGRTYEQYF. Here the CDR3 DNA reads TGTGCCAGCAGTGAAGACGGCGGGAGAACCTACGAGCAGTACTTC.

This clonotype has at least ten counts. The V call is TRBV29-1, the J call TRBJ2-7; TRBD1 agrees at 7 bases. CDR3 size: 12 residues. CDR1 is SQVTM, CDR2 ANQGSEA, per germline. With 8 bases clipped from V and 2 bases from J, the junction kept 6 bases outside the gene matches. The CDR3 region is CSSLTGTYEQYF. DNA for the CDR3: TGCAGCTCCTTGACAGGGACCTACGAGCAGTACTTC.

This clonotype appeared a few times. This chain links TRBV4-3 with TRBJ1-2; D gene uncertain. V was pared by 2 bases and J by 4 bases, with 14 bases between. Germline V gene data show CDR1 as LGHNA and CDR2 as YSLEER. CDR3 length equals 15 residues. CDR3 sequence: CASSQQDTGPYGYTF. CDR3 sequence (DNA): TGCGCCAGCAGCCAACAAGATACGGGCCCCTATGGCTACACCTTC.

In DNA, the CDR3 is TGTGCCAGCAGTGAGGGACAGGGGGCGCGGGGGCACACTGAAGCTTTCTTT. The encoded protein is CASSEGQGARGHTEAFF. The chain uses TRBV28 and TRBJ1-1, with 12 positions matching TRBD1. This CDR3 contains 17 residues. The trim removed 5 bases at V and 3 bases at J, leaving 10 bases unmatched. Germline CDR1 MDHEN, CDR2 SYDVKM.

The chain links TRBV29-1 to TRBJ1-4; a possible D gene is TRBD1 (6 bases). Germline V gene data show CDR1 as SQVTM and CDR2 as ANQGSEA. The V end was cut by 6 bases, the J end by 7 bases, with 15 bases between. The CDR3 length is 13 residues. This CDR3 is CSVQTGFSEKLFF. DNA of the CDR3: TGCAGCGTCCAAACAGGGTTCTCTGAAAAACTGTTTTTT. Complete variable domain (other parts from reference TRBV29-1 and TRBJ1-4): SAVISQKPSRDICQRGTSLTIQCQVDSQVTMMFWYRQQPGQSLTLIATANQGSEATYESGFVIDKFPISRPNLTFSTLTVSNMSPEDSSIYLCSVQTGFSEKLFFGSGTQLSVL.

CDR3 loop: CASSIRKIRNEQYF. CDR3 coding DNA: TGTGCCAGTAGTATCCGGAAAATCCGGAATGAGCAGTACTTC. V is TRBV19 and J is TRBJ2-7; D is uncertain. V lost 3 bases and J lost 7, with 16 bases in between. The CDR3 length is 14 residues. CDR1 is LNHDA and CDR2 is SQIVND in the germline V gene (reference sequence).

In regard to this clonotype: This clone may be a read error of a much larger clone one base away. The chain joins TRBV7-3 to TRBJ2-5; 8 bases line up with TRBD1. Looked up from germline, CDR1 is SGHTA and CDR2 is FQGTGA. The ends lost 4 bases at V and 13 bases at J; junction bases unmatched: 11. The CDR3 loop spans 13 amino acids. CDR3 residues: CASSWTGPSERYF. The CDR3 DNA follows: TGTGCCAGCAGCTGGACAGGGCCCAGCGAGCGGTACTTC.

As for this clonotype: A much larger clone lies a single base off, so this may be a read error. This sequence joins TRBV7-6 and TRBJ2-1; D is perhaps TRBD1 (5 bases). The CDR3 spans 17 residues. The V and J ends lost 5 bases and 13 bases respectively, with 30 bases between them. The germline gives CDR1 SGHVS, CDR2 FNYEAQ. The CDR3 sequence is CASSAGRSIRLTETQFF. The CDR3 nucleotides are TGTGCCAGCAGCGCCGGACGCTCGATTCGACTGACAGAGACCCAGTTCTTC.

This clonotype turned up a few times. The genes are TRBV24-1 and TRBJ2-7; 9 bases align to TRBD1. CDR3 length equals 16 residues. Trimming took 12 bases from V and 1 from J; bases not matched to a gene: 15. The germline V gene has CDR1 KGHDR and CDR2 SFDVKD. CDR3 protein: CAANPKTGGISYEQYF. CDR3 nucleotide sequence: TGTGCCGCCAACCCCAAGACAGGGGGGATTTCCTACGAGCAGTACTTC.

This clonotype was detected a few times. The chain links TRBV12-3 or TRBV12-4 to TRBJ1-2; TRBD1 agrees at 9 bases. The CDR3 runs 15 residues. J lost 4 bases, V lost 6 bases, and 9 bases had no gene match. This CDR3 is CASSPTGGMGYGYTF. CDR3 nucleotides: TGTGCCAGCAGCCCGACAGGGGGAATGGGCTATGGCTACACCTTC.

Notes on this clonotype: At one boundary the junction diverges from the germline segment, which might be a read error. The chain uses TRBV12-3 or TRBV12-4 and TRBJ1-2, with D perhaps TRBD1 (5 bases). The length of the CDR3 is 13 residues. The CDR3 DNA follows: TGTGCCAGCAGTCCCCCAGGGCTGGGTGGCTGCACCTTC. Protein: CASSPPGLGGCTF.

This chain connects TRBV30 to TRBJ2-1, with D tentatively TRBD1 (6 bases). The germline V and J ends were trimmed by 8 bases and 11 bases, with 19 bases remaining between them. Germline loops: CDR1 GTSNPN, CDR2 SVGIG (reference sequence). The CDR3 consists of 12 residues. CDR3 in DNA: TGTGCCGTGTTCGTGCAGGGGTCACAGCAGTTCTTC. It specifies CAVFVQGSQQFF. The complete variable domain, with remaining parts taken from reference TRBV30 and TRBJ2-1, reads SQTIHQWPATLVQPVGSPLSLECTVEGTSNPNLYWYRQAAGRGLQLLFYSVGIGQISSEVPQNLSASRPQDRQFILSSKKLLLSDSGFYLCAVFVQGSQQFFGPGTRLTVL.

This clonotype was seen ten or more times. CDR3 DNA sequence: TGTGCCAGCAGCCCGACAGGGACTCAAGAGACCCAGTACTTC. It encodes CASSPTGTQETQYF. The chain uses TRBV7-9 and TRBJ2-5, with D perhaps TRBD1 (7 bases). Germline CDR1 reads SEHNR; CDR2 reads FQNEAQ (reference sequence). The CDR3 sequence is 14 residues long. The germline V and J ends were trimmed by 5 bases and 2 bases, with 12 bases remaining between them.

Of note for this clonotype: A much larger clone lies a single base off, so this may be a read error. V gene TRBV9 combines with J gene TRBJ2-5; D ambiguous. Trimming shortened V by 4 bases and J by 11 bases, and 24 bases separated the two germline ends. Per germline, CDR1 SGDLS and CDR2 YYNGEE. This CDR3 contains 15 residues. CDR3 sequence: CASSPLVGSGNEQYF. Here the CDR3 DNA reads TGTGCCAGCAGCCCTCTAGTGGGGTCTGGGAATGAGCAGTACTTC.

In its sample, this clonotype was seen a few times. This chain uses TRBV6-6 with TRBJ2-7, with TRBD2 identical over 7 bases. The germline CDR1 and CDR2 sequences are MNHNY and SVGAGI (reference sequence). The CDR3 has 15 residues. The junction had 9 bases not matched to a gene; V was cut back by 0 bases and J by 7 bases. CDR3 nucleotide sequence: TGTGCCAGCAGTTACTCCTTGGCGGGAGTAGGAGAGCAGTACTTC. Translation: CASSYSLAGVGEQYF.

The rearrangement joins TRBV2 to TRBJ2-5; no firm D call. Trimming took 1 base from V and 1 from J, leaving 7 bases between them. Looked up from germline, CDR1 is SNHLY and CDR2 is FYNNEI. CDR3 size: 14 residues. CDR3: CASSEGPSQETQYF. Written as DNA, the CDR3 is TGTGCCAGCAGTGAAGGGCCCAGCCAAGAGACCCAGTACTTC.